There are many counts of the clone carrying this T cell receptor beta chain. Its specificity is not known. These data originate in a study of response to subunit inactivated influenza vaccine. Findings and limits, study-wide: Each seasonal influenza vaccination, the authors suggested, recruits few new T cells.

In TCRdb, the RT-PCR reads were re-called with MiXCR into one record per CDR3 protein. The sample has under 500,000 distinct CDR3 sequences; approximately 10% are singletons. The V end was cut by 1 base, the J end by 2 bases, with 8 bases between. The length of the CDR3 is 14 residues. This sequence was found in a man aged 50-60 years who received an inactivated influenza vaccine. The V and J genes are TRBV12-3 or TRBV12-4 and TRBJ2-5; weak D call: TRBD2 (6 bases). The sample was PBMCs from blood, taken around seven weeks after vaccination. The DNA of the CDR3 is TGTGCCAGCAGTTTAGATGGAGGGCAAGAGACCCAGTACTTC. This gives the protein CASSLDGGQETQYF.